This T cell receptor beta chain was found in a study of OX40 agonist ivuxolimab in advanced cancers. Overall study: A diagnosis of hepatocellular carcinoma, melanoma, renal cell or head and neck cancer was present in dose-escalation patients.

V shed 3 bases and J shed 0 bases, with 10 bases lying between them. The V gene's germline CDR1 is SGHVS and CDR2 FQNEAQ. CDR3 length: 15 amino acids. General study findings and limits: Mean expanded clone counts were higher in CD8+ than CD4+ T cells. What antigens the expanded peripheral T cells recognized was never established.

Sequencing used immunoSEQ multiplex PCR; TCRdb keeps in-frame clones, though not all of them. In the table there are tens of thousands of clones, around 93% of which are singletons. Details on this clone: Its antigen is currently unknown.

At baseline, cycle 4 day 1, and cycle 7 day 1, blood was sampled. Sequenced here: CD4+ or CD8+ T cells sorted from blood, sampled in a trial of the OX40 agonist ivuxolimab. The chain links TRBV7-8 to TRBJ2-3; maybe TRBD2 (6 bases). This clonotype was obtained from an adult with an advanced solid tumor such as melanoma, head and neck, liver or kidney cancer. CDR3 sequence reads: CASSFLGGSTDTQYF. The CDR3, as DNA: TGTGCCAGCAGCTTTCTGGGAGGAAGCACAGATACGCAGTATTTT.